The sequence of this T cell receptor beta chain was determined in a study of shared clonotypes between healthy human individuals (dated by TCRdb to about 2020). Turning to the overall study: Three men and two women, aged 18 to 49 years, made up the cohort. For each donor, CD4 naive and CD4 memory were each given three plates, CD8 naive was given two plates, and CD8 memory was given one plate. To estimate repertoire size and how much clonotypes are shared between individuals, the study performed deep sequencing of blood TCR repertoires from a handful of healthy adults. To increase sequencing depth and limit assay-specific biases, different laboratories used diverse techniques to prepare libraries and sequence TCR repertoires. Each donor's leukapheresis produced roughly between roughly 0.9 and 8.9 billion PBMCs.

The germline V gene supplies CDR1 SGHTA and CDR2 FQGTGA. V drops 1 base and J drops 1 base, leaving 11 bases in between. Reading from cysteine to phenylalanine, the CDR3 counts 16 amino acids. Kept here is only the CDR3 DNA, which spans 48 bases and is read in frame from base 1. Note on this clone: What this receptor recognizes is not known. Base qualities were left out, and no much larger clone turns up one base away.

Using the deep immunoSEQ assay, TCR CDR3 regions were amplified from genomic DNA by multiplex PCR. For each cell subset, the extracted genomic DNA was distributed evenly across all wells of several immunoSEQ 96-well plates, and each plate served as one replicate. For sorted subsets, about 210 ng of genomic DNA, equivalent to roughly 30,000 T cell genomes, went into each replicate PCR. Purified libraries were measured with a Qubit 3.0 fluorometer, size-checked on a Bioanalyzer 2100, and measured again with the KAPA Library Quantification kit. Each immunoSEQ 96-well plate was sequenced on its own single-read 150-cycle Illumina NextSeq 550 flow cell. In the paper's pipeline: Because the immunoSEQ output included only junctional sequences and no quality scores, the filtering could not be the same as the filtering used for full-length reads. To assign V/J genes and CDR3, sequences were annotated against IMGT germline references using PyIR, a Python wrapper for IgBLAST v1.9. Reads were filtered out if the reads had weak V/J assignments (E-value above 1e-6), no CDR3, stop codons, out-of-frame junctions, or ambiguous translated residues. V3J clonotypes were defined as sequences sharing the same inferred V gene, J gene, and CDR3 amino acid sequence. Percentage overlap between repertoires was calculated by dividing the number of shared unique clonotypes by the size of the smaller repertoire. Repertoire richness was assessed with RTK rarefaction, the Chao1 estimator, and Recon v2.1 estimates of unobserved clonotypes. Generation probabilities were computed with OLGA for all TCRbeta clonotypes obtained by the gDNA method from several donors. The source is immuneACCESS, and TCRdb retained only in-frame sequences with V and J called. Part of the clones is not carried over; for the studies checked, unresolved V genes explain less than half of this, and the remainder is unexplained. The V and J calls and clone size were taken over from that table, and D and trimming were inferred from the DNA. In all, the sample holds under 1 million clones, and 80% to 95% of those were seen once. The ten largest clones capture 24% of the sample.

CD8 naive samples were obtained by positive selection for CCR7 among CD45RO-negative cells, yielding a CD45RA+CCR7+ population from which TemRA cells were excluded. Healthy HIV-negative adults with no recently reported acute infections or vaccinations were included as donors. Every donor was a Caucasian adult residing in Nashville, Tennessee, USA. Blood was collected by leukapheresis, and PBMCs were isolated by Ficoll-Histopaque density gradient centrifugation and then cryopreserved in liquid nitrogen vapor phase. Purity and quantity of every magnetically sorted T cell population were checked by analytical flow cytometry. From each sorted fraction, genomic DNA was isolated and quantified by UV absorbance on a Nanodrop 2000c. What the research found in general, with its limitations: Sampling was restricted to blood, and TCR repertoires in tissue are likely to differ from TCR repertoires in blood. Because the study included only a small number of donors, the genetic and exposure-history diversity represented was limited. Incomplete sequencing was indicated by rarefaction of sorted-subset datasets, despite the large sequencing depth. About 5% of naive CD4, 3.5% of naive CD8, around 2.3% of memory CD4, and approximately 0.39% of memory CD8 clonotypes were shared across several donors. Higher generation probabilities were observed for clonotypes shared by all four sorted-subset donors than for non-shared clonotypes. Estimated clonotype richness was generally larger for naive than for memory subsets. Pairwise subsampling led to the expectation that sequencing depth would affect the degree of clonotype sharing among donors.

The receptor was isolated from a young man in good health. The chain is assembled from TRBV7-3 and TRBJ2-1; 5 matching bases give a weak D call of TRBD2. Sample: naive CD8+ T cells sorted from blood. The cell subset or site label for this specimen denotes: CD45RA+CCR7+. CDR3 sequence: CASSLRLAPSYNEQFF. The nucleotide sequence is TGTGCCAGCAGCTTAAGGCTAGCTCCTTCCTACAATGAGCAGTTCTTC.